This TCR beta chain is from a study of cytomegalovirus exposure and HLA in healthy donors. Study outcomes and limitations: Reportedly, diagnosis of cytomegalovirus status by the classifier showed high specificity and sensitivity. V segments that were indistinguishable, TRBV6-2 and TRBV6-3 among them, were omitted from analysis.

Researchers ran the PCR with 60 Vbeta and 13 Jbeta primers. Profiling relied on immunoSEQ multiplex PCR, and the TCRdb table lists in-frame clones only, not all of them. Among about 120,000 clones, 80% were seen once, and the ten largest hold 8.9%. This clone was found a few times. Its antigen is currently unknown. A junction boundary mismatches the germline segment, possibly from a read error. There are 14 residues in the CDR3. Germline V gene lookup returns CDR1 SGHRS and CDR2 YFSETQ. The rearrangement joins TRBV5-1 to TRBJ2-7; 8 nucleotides align to TRBD1. The TCR originated in a man aged 30 to 39 in good health and CMV-seropositive. Sample: PBMCs. CDR3 loop: CASSTGGLGSEQYF. As DNA, the CDR3 is TGTGCCAGCAGCACAGGGGGTTTGGGTTCCGAGCAGTACTTC.